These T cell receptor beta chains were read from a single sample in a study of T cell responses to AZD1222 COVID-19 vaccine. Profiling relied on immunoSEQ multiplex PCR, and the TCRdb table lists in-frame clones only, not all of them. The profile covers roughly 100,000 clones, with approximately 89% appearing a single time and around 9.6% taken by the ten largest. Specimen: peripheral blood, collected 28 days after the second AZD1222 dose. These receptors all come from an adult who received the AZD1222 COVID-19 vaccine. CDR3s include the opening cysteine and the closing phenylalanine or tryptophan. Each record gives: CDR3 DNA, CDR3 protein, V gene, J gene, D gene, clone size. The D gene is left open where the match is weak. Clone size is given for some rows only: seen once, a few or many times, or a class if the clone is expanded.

DNA: TGTGCCAGCAGTGAAGGCGGACCCATCACTGAAGCTTTCTTT
CDR3: CASSEGGPITEAFF
V: TRBV2
J: TRBJ1-1
D: .
size: once

DNA: TGTGCCAGCAGCTTTGTGCAGGGGAAAGAGACCCAGTACTTC
CDR3: CASSFVQGKETQYF
V: TRBV5-6
J: TRBJ2-5
D: .
size: once

DNA: TGTGCCAGCAGACGGACAGGGAGTAGTCAGCCCCAGCATTTT
CDR3: CASRRTGSSQPQHF
V: TRBV28
J: TRBJ1-5
D: TRBD1
size: .

DNA: TGCAGCGTTGCGGTGTGGGGCTCTTCGGGCTACGAGCAGTACTTC
CDR3: CSVAVWGSSGYEQYF
V: TRBV29-1
J: TRBJ2-7
D: .
size: .

DNA: TGTGCCAGCAGTTACTCGAGTGTGGACTCTGAAGCTTTCTTT
CDR3: CASSYSSVDSEAFF
V: TRBV6-5
J: TRBJ1-1
D: .
size: .

DNA: TGTGCCAGCAGCCCATTTAGCGGGAGAGGCACCGGGGAGCTGTTTTTT
CDR3: CASSPFSGRGTGELFF
V: TRBV11-1
J: TRBJ2-2
D: TRBD2
size: .

DNA: TGTGCCAGCGGCAGTGACAGGGGGCGCGAGGGCAATCAGCCCCAGCATTTT
CDR3: CASGSDRGREGNQPQHF
V: TRBV27
J: TRBJ1-5
D: TRBD1
size: .

DNA: TGTGCCAGCAGCCAAGCGGGGGGAGGCGGCTACACCTTC
CDR3: CASSQAGGGGYTF
V: TRBV4-2
J: TRBJ1-2
D: .
size: .

DNA: TGTGCTAGCAGCTTAGCCAGGGGGGGAAGGAGCAATCAGCCCCAGCATTTT
CDR3: CASSLARGGRSNQPQHF
V: TRBV7-7
J: TRBJ1-5
D: TRBD1
size: .

DNA: TGTGCCAGCAACCAACCTAACTATGGCTACACCTTC
CDR3: CASNQPNYGYTF
V: TRBV9
J: TRBJ1-2
D: .
size: .

DNA: TGTGCCAGCAGCCCCGGGACCCCTTCTCGGGAGCAGTACTTC
CDR3: CASSPGTPSREQYF
V: TRBV7-9
J: TRBJ2-7
D: .
size: .

DNA: TGTGCCAGCAGTGCTGCCGGGGCGAGGACTGAAGCTTTCTTT
CDR3: CASSAAGARTEAFF
V: TRBV2
J: TRBJ1-1
D: .
size: .

DNA: TGTGCCAGTAGTATAACACTCGAGAACACTGAAGCTTTCTTT
CDR3: CASSITLENTEAFF
V: TRBV19
J: TRBJ1-1
D: .
size: .

DNA: TGCGCCAGCAGCTTGGCCGGGTCAGGAAACACCATATATTTT
CDR3: CASSLAGSGNTIYF
V: TRBV5-1
J: TRBJ1-3
D: .
size: once

DNA: TGTGCCTGGAGTACCGGACAGGGGAGCACCATATATTTT
CDR3: CAWSTGQGSTIYF
V: TRBV30
J: TRBJ1-3
D: TRBD1
size: .

DNA: TGTGCCAGTAGCCTCACTAGCGGGAGAAACAATGAGCAGTTCTTC
CDR3: CASSLTSGRNNEQFF
V: TRBV19
J: TRBJ2-1
D: TRBD2
size: .

DNA: TGTGCCAGCAGCCCGGGCAGGTACAATGAGCAGTTCTTC
CDR3: CASSPGRYNEQFF
V: TRBV7-9
J: TRBJ2-1
D: .
size: few

DNA: TGTGCCAGCAGCCTCGCAGGGGGCGCCGAAGATACGCAGTATTTT
CDR3: CASSLAGGAEDTQYF
V: TRBV5-6
J: TRBJ2-3
D: TRBD1
size: .

DNA: TGTGCCAGCAGTTTAGGCGCTGGAAACACCATATATTTT
CDR3: CASSLGAGNTIYF
V: TRBV12-3/TRBV12-4
J: TRBJ1-3
D: .
size: once

DNA: TGTGCCAGCTCACCCACACGGACTAGCGGGGGGGACGAGCAGTACTTC
CDR3: CASSPTRTSGGDEQYF
V: TRBV18
J: TRBJ2-7
D: TRBD2
size: .

DNA: TGTGCCAGCAGCTTCTACAGGGGGGGGAACACCGGGGAGCTGTTTTTT
CDR3: CASSFYRGGNTGELFF
V: TRBV7-6
J: TRBJ2-2
D: .
size: .

DNA: TGTGCCAGCAGTTTATTCAGGGGCTACGAGCAGTACTTC
CDR3: CASSLFRGYEQYF
V: TRBV28
J: TRBJ2-7
D: .
size: .

DNA: TGTGCCAGCAGCCATCTAGCGGGGAGCACAGATACGCAGTATTTT
CDR3: CASSHLAGSTDTQYF
V: TRBV3-1/TRBV3-2
J: TRBJ2-3
D: TRBD2
size: .

DNA: TGCGCCAGCAGCTTGGTATTAGCGGGGGGTACGAGGGAGACCCAGTACTTC
CDR3: CASSLVLAGGTRETQYF
V: TRBV5-1
J: TRBJ2-5
D: TRBD2
size: .

DNA: TGTGCCAGCAGTGAAGATTTAGTCGGCGAGCAGTACTTC
CDR3: CASSEDLVGEQYF
V: TRBV2
J: TRBJ2-7
D: .
size: .

DNA: TGTGCCAGCAGTCTAGGGACTAGCGGGCTTCTGGGCACAGATACGCAGTATTTT
CDR3: CASSLGTSGLLGTDTQYF
V: TRBV14
J: TRBJ2-3
D: TRBD2
size: .

DNA: TGTGCCAGCAGGCTAACAGTGGTGGGGGGCTACACCTTC
CDR3: CASRLTVVGGYTF
V: TRBV2
J: TRBJ1-2
D: .
size: .

DNA: TGTGCCAGCAGCCCCACTAGCGGGGGAGTCACAGATACGCAGTATTTT
CDR3: CASSPTSGGVTDTQYF
V: TRBV3-1/TRBV3-2
J: TRBJ2-3
D: TRBD2
size: .

DNA: TGTGCCAGCAGCCGCGAACAGGGCTTCGACTATGGCTACACCTTC
CDR3: CASSREQGFDYGYTF
V: TRBV4-2
J: TRBJ1-2
D: .
size: once

DNA: TGTGCCAGCAGCCCGGACAGGGGAGTGGATACGCAGTATTTT
CDR3: CASSPDRGVDTQYF
V: TRBV11-3
J: TRBJ2-3
D: TRBD1
size: few

DNA: TGTGCCAGCAGTTACTCGAAGGTCCTGAACACTGAAGCTTTCTTT
CDR3: CASSYSKVLNTEAFF
V: TRBV6-2/TRBV6-3
J: TRBJ1-1
D: .
size: .

DNA: TGCGCCAGCAGCTTAGTTTCAGGTGAGCAGTTCTTC
CDR3: CASSLVSGEQFF
V: TRBV5-1
J: TRBJ2-1
D: .
size: once

DNA: TGTGCCAGCAGTTGGGGACAGCACACTGAAGCTTTCTTT
CDR3: CASSWGQHTEAFF
V: TRBV6-5
J: TRBJ1-1
D: TRBD1
size: .

DNA: TGTGCCAGCAGTGAACAAGGACAGGCATACGAGCAGTACTTC
CDR3: CASSEQGQAYEQYF
V: TRBV2
J: TRBJ2-7
D: TRBD1
size: .

DNA: TGTGCTAGCAGCTTAGCCGACTGGAGGACTACCACCGGGGAGCTGTTTTTT
CDR3: CASSLADWRTTTGELFF
V: TRBV7-7
J: TRBJ2-2
D: .
size: .

DNA: TGTGCCATCTACTCTTCCGGGACTGGGTGGTACGAGCAGTACTTC
CDR3: CAIYSSGTGWYEQYF
V: TRBV27
J: TRBJ2-7
D: .
size: .

DNA: TGTGCCAGCAGCCCCCTCGGGGTTAGGGGCTACACCTTC
CDR3: CASSPLGVRGYTF
V: TRBV5-6
J: TRBJ1-2
D: .
size: .

DNA: TGCAGTGCTCGGACAGTTGGCTACACCTTC
CDR3: CSARTVGYTF
V: TRBV20-1
J: TRBJ1-2
D: .
size: .

DNA: TGTGCCAGCTCACCTCGGTCGGGCCAAGAGACCCAGTACTTC
CDR3: CASSPRSGQETQYF
V: TRBV18
J: TRBJ2-5
D: .
size: .

DNA: TGTGCCAGCAGCTTAATCGGGCAGGGTAGAGGAGCTTTCTTT
CDR3: CASSLIGQGRGAFF
V: TRBV7-2
J: TRBJ1-1
D: .
size: .

DNA: TGCGCCAGCAGCCTAGAAACACCGGGACAGTATTCACCCCTCCACTTT
CDR3: CASSLETPGQYSPLHF
V: TRBV5-1
J: TRBJ1-6
D: TRBD1
size: .

DNA: TGTGCCAGCAGCGGGGTCAGGGGGTACAATGAGCAGTTCTTC
CDR3: CASSGVRGYNEQFF
V: TRBV9
J: TRBJ2-1
D: TRBD1
size: .

DNA: TGTGCCTGGGACCCTAGCGGGAGAGCCCACGAGCAGTACTTC
CDR3: CAWDPSGRAHEQYF
V: TRBV30
J: TRBJ2-7
D: TRBD2
size: .

DNA: TGTGCTAGTGGTTTGGACAGGGGCTACGAGCAGTACTTC
CDR3: CASGLDRGYEQYF
V: TRBV12-5
J: TRBJ2-7
D: TRBD1
size: .

DNA: TGTGCCATCCGGAGGGGACAGGGGGACCACGAGCAGTACTTC
CDR3: CAIRRGQGDHEQYF
V: TRBV10-3
J: TRBJ2-7
D: TRBD1
size: few

DNA: TGTGCCAGCAGCGAAAGCGGGGGGGTATTCTACGAGCAGTACTTC
CDR3: CASSESGGVFYEQYF
V: TRBV7-6
J: TRBJ2-7
D: TRBD2
size: once

DNA: TGCGCCAGCAGCTTGGAAGGGGCCCGGGAGACCCAGTACTTC
CDR3: CASSLEGARETQYF
V: TRBV5-1
J: TRBJ2-5
D: .
size: .

DNA: TGTGCCAGCAGTTTATCACCGCGGAATTCGCTCTATGGCTACACCTTC
CDR3: CASSLSPRNSLYGYTF
V: TRBV27
J: TRBJ1-2
D: .
size: .

DNA: TGTGCCACCAGTCCTCGAAGGATGAGCAATCAGCCCCAGCATTTT
CDR3: CATSPRRMSNQPQHF
V: TRBV15
J: TRBJ1-5
D: .
size: .

DNA: TGTGCCAGCAGCTTAGGAACTGGGGGCGAGTATGGCTACACCTTC
CDR3: CASSLGTGGEYGYTF
V: TRBV7-6
J: TRBJ1-2
D: .
size: .

DNA: TGTGCCAGCAGCCAATGGGACACCATATATTTT
CDR3: CASSQWDTIYF
V: TRBV11-2
J: TRBJ1-3
D: .
size: .

DNA: TGTGCCAGCACCCAGGGAAATGAAGAGACCCAGTACTTC
CDR3: CASTQGNEETQYF
V: TRBV19
J: TRBJ2-5
D: .
size: .

DNA: TGCGCCAGCAGCCAAGTAGGACAGAACAGATATGGCTACACCTTC
CDR3: CASSQVGQNRYGYTF
V: TRBV4-1
J: TRBJ1-2
D: .
size: .

DNA: TGCGCCAGCAGCTTGGGGGTAGGATCAGATACGCAGTATTTT
CDR3: CASSLGVGSDTQYF
V: TRBV5-1
J: TRBJ2-3
D: .
size: .

DNA: TGTGCTAGCAGCCCTGGACTAGCGGGGGGCACCGGGGAGCTGTTTTTT
CDR3: CASSPGLAGGTGELFF
V: TRBV7-7
J: TRBJ2-2
D: TRBD2
size: .

DNA: TGTGCCAGCAGCGTTTCGGGAACAGATACGCAGTATTTT
CDR3: CASSVSGTDTQYF
V: TRBV9
J: TRBJ2-3
D: .
size: .

DNA: TGTGCCAGCAGCCGCGTTAATTCACCCCTCCACTTT
CDR3: CASSRVNSPLHF
V: TRBV3-1/TRBV3-2
J: TRBJ1-6
D: .
size: .

DNA: TGTGCCAGCAGCTTAGGGCCCGCGGGCTACACCTTC
CDR3: CASSLGPAGYTF
V: TRBV7-2
J: TRBJ1-2
D: .
size: .

DNA: TGTGCCAGCAGCCCCCAGGGAGTTGGGTTTTATTCACCCCTCCACTTT
CDR3: CASSPQGVGFYSPLHF
V: TRBV28
J: TRBJ1-6
D: .
size: .